These 32 T cell receptor beta chains were sequenced from one sample in a study of PD-1 blockade in classical Hodgkin lymphoma. Sample time point: cycle 4 day 1 (C4D1), after less than 7 weeks of nivolumab. The patients all showed relapse after autologous stem cell transplantation, while their brentuximab vedotin exposure varied. The method was immunoSEQ multiplex PCR; TCRdb's version includes in-frame clones alone and lacks a portion of them. Of 99,000 or so clones listed, more than 70% were seen once; the top ten hold roughly 20%. The sequencing used peripheral blood mononuclear cells (PBMCs), collected before the fourth cycle of nivolumab. Receptors were obtained from a human donor with classical Hodgkin lymphoma.

The chain uses TRBV7-9 and TRBJ1-1; D gene ambiguous. This CDR3 has 14 amino acids. Germline V gives CDR1 SEHNR, CDR2 FQNEAQ (reference sequence). With 7 bases removed from V and 4 bases from J, the gap between germline ends came to 16 bases. The CDR3 reads CASNSLAGPTEAFF. In DNA form, the CDR3 reads TGTGCCAGCAACTCCCTGGCAGGCCCCACTGAAGCTTTCTTT.

V is TRBV28 and J is TRBJ2-7; 9 nucleotides match TRBD2. Germline CDR1 is MDHEN and CDR2 is SYDVKM. V was clipped by 5 bases and J by 3 bases; unmatched bases: 8. This CDR3 is built from 15 residues. As DNA, the CDR3 is TGTGCCAGCAGTCCTCCGGCGGGAGGGAACTACGAGCAGTACTTC. It specifies CASSPPAGGNYEQYF.

V is TRBV7-2 and J is TRBJ1-4; TRBD1 is a possible D gene (6 bases). The CDR3 covers 16 residues. Germline assignment: CDR1 SGHTA and CDR2 FQGNSA. V was cut by 1 base and J by 3 bases, with 12 bases left in between. The CDR3 loop is CASSLGFRGANEKLFF. The DNA of the CDR3 is TGTGCCAGCAGCTTAGGTTTCAGGGGAGCTAATGAAAAACTGTTTTTT.

V is TRBV4-2 and J is TRBJ2-5; D unclear. Germline V gene lookup returns CDR1 LGHNA and CDR2 YNFKEQ. Trimming removed 4 bases at V and 5 bases at J, with 17 bases between. This CDR3 has 15 amino acids. This CDR3 is CASSRIHSLVETQYF. The CDR3 DNA reads as TGTGCCAGCAGCCGTATTCATAGTCTTGTCGAGACCCAGTACTTC.

CDR3 residues: CASSPDRAGETQYF. CDR3 nucleotide sequence: TGTGCCAGCAGTCCTGACAGGGCAGGAGAGACCCAGTACTTC. The rearrangement joins TRBV28 to TRBJ2-5; 7 nucleotides agree with TRBD1. V shed 5 bases, J shed 4 bases, and the junction held 7 bases outside the gene matches. The CDR3 loop spans 14 amino acids. The germline V gene has CDR1 MDHEN and CDR2 SYDVKM.

The chain joins TRBV5-1 to TRBJ2-5; D possibly corresponds to TRBD1 (5 bases). Germline values: CDR1 SGHRS, CDR2 YFSETQ. Trimming removed 4 bases at V and 2 bases at J, with 12 bases between. The CDR3 is made up of 14 amino acids. CDR3 loop: CASSLGQIQETQYF. DNA for the CDR3: TGCGCCAGCAGCCTTGGACAAATTCAAGAGACCCAGTACTTC.

The V call is TRBV2, the J call TRBJ1-6; no firm D call. The CDR3 extends over 14 amino acids. Looked up from germline, CDR1 is SNHLY and CDR2 is FYNNEI. V lost 6 bases and J lost 5, with 11 bases in between. CDR3 bases: TGTGCCAGCAGGGGGATGGGTGATAATTCACCCCTCCACTTT. Residues: CASRGMGDNSPLHF.

V gene TRBV7-9 combines with J gene TRBJ2-7; 9 bases line up with TRBD2. After removal of 1 base from V and 2 bases from J, the junction contained 3 bases not matched to a gene. The germline gives CDR1 SEHNR, CDR2 FQNEAQ (reference sequence). The CDR3 consists of 15 residues. CDR3 in amino acids: CASSLDPSGAYEQYF. The CDR3, as DNA: TGTGCCAGCAGCTTAGATCCTAGCGGGGCCTACGAGCAGTACTTC.

The V call is TRBV20-1, the J call TRBJ1-2; D call uncertain. Germline V lookup: CDR1 DFQATT, CDR2 SNEGSKA (reference sequence). The CDR3 totals 11 residues. V was pared by 0 bases and J by 3 bases, with 2 bases between. The CDR3 spells CSARDYYGYTF. The CDR3 DNA sequence: TGCAGTGCTAGAGATTACTATGGCTACACCTTC.

This sequence joins TRBV6-1 and TRBJ1-3, with D maybe TRBD1 (5 bases). Trimming removed 6 bases at V and 0 bases at J, with 6 bases between. Germline loops: CDR1 MNHNS, CDR2 SASEGT. This CDR3 contains 13 residues. The CDR3 spells CASRQDSGNTIYF. CDR3 bases: TGTGCCAGCAGACAGGACTCTGGAAACACCATATATTTT.

The V gene is TRBV19, the J gene TRBJ2-1, with D uncertain. This CDR3 contains 12 residues. Trimming cost V 4 bases and J 4 bases, with 5 bases left between them. Looked up from germline, CDR1 is LNHDA and CDR2 is SQIVND (reference sequence). The CDR3, as DNA: TGTGCCAGTAGTACTAGATACAATGAGCAGTTCTTC. Its protein is CASSTRYNEQFF.

This clone was picked up one time. The genes are TRBV11-2 and TRBJ2-7; tentatively, D is TRBD1 (6 bases). This CDR3 has 15 amino acids. Germline lookup yields CDR1 SGHAT and CDR2 FQNNGV. Between the trimmed V and J ends, which lost 1 base and 2 bases, there was a span of 12 bases. CDR3 in DNA: TGTGCCAGCAGCTTAGGTCGCAGGGGTCCCTACGAGCAGTACTTC. Amino acid sequence: CASSLGRRGPYEQYF.

The V call is TRBV5-6, the J call TRBJ1-1; possibly TRBD1 for D (5 bases). This CDR3 region has 17 residues. Germline CDR1 SGHDT, CDR2 YYEEEE. Trimming shortened V by 2 bases and J by 0 bases, and 17 bases separated the two germline ends. CDR3 in DNA: TGTGCCAGCAGCTTTCGTGGGATTTTGGGGGTGAACACTGAAGCTTTCTTT. Translation gives CASSFRGILGVNTEAFF.

The chain uses TRBV7-2 and TRBJ2-1; D is ambiguous. V dropped 1 base and J dropped 6 bases, with 10 bases sitting between them. Per germline, CDR1 SGHTA and CDR2 FQGNSA. CDR3 length equals 14 residues. The CDR3 nucleotides are TGTGCCAGCAGCTTAGTTCTCGGCCTCAATGAGCAGTTCTTC. Amino acid sequence: CASSLVLGLNEQFF.

J is TRBJ2-2 and V is TRBV30, with D perhaps matching TRBD2 (7 bases). V was clipped by 4 bases and J by 3 bases, with 12 bases between them. The CDR3 loop spans 14 amino acids. Germline V CDR1 and CDR2: GTSNPN, SVGIG (reference sequence). The CDR3 nucleotides are TGTGCCTGGACGTGGGAGGGGGACACCGGGGAGCTGTTTTTT. Its translation: CAWTWEGDTGELFF.

This chain uses TRBV5-4 with TRBJ1-2, with 8 bases identical to TRBD1. The CDR3 runs 16 residues. Unmatched junction bases numbered 12, after V lost 4 bases and J lost 4 bases. From germline, CDR1 is SGHNT and CDR2 YYREEE (reference sequence). The CDR3 protein is CASSQDQPGGSYGYTF. For the CDR3, the DNA is TGTGCCAGCAGCCAAGATCAGCCAGGGGGCTCCTATGGCTACACCTTC.

The chain is built from TRBV19 and TRBJ1-5, with D unresolved. The CDR3 sequence is 14 residues long. The V gene's germline CDR1 is LNHDA and CDR2 SQIVND (reference sequence). The V end was cut by 7 bases, the J end by 7 bases, with 17 bases between. CDR3 in DNA: TGTGCCAGTACCATTTTAGAGGGCCGCCAGCCCCAGCATTTT. The encoded protein is CASTILEGRQPQHF.

Only one count was recorded for this clone. This sequence joins TRBV5-8 and TRBJ2-3; 9 bases map to TRBD2. V was clipped by 0 bases and J by 3 bases; unmatched bases: 5. This CDR3 contains 16 residues. CDR1 and CDR2 (germline): SGHTS, YDEGEE. As DNA, the CDR3 is TGTGCCAGCAGCTTGGCCCGACTAGCGGAGACAGATACGCAGTATTTT. It encodes CASSLARLAETDTQYF. The whole variable domain, filled in from reference TRBV5-8 and TRBJ2-3, reads EAGVTQSPTHLIKTRGQQATLRCSPISGHTSVYWYQQALGLGLQFLLWYDEGEERNRGNFPPRFSGRQFPNYSSELNVNALELEDSALYLCASSLARLAETDTQYFGPGTRLTVL.

The V and J genes are TRBV7-2 and TRBJ2-5; D may correspond to TRBD1 or TRBD2 (5 bases each). Germline CDR1 SGHTA, CDR2 FQGNSA. The CDR3 runs to 13 residues. The V and J ends lost 2 bases and 5 bases respectively, with 9 bases between them. The CDR3 nucleotides are TGTGCCAGCAGCTTAACCGGGACGGAGACCCAGTACTTC. Translated: CASSLTGTETQYF.

This chain links TRBV27 with TRBJ2-7, with D possibly matching TRBD2 (6 bases). From germline, CDR1 is MNHEY and CDR2 SMNVEV (reference sequence). Trimming removed 2 bases at V and 0 bases at J, with 20 bases between. The CDR3 is 18 amino acids. CDR3 sequence (DNA): TGTGCCAGCAGTTTAGTTGGAGGTGGCGGGACCGCCTCCTACGAGCAGTACTTC. It codes for CASSLVGGGGTASYEQYF.

This chain links TRBV9 with TRBJ2-3; 12 positions match TRBD1. V shed 0 bases and J 6 bases; nucleotides not matched to a gene: 2. The CDR3 is made up of 15 amino acids. Germline values: CDR1 SGDLS, CDR2 YYNGEE. In nucleotides, the CDR3 is TGTGCCAGCAGCGTAGTGGGACAGGGGGCCGATACGCAGTATTTT. This codes for CASSVVGQGADTQYF.

The genes are TRBV19 and TRBJ1-5; possible D gene TRBD1, 6 bases. CDR1 is LNHDA, CDR2 SQIVND, per germline (reference sequence). V lost 6 bases to trimming and J lost 3 bases, with 9 bases between them. This CDR3 comprises 13 residues. CDR3 residues: CASRDSLNQPQHF. The DNA of the CDR3 is TGTGCCAGTAGGGACAGCCTCAATCAGCCCCAGCATTTT.

This rearrangement joins TRBV10-1 to TRBJ2-3; no clear D. Germline-derived CDR1 and CDR2 are WNHNN and SYGVQD (reference sequence). CDR3 length: 13 amino acids. Trimming pared 6 bases from V and 6 bases from J, leaving 13 bases between. In nucleotides, the CDR3 is TGCGCCAGCAGCGATGTCCCCGGGGATACGCAGTATTTT. It specifies CASSDVPGDTQYF.

The V call is TRBV7-2, the J call TRBJ1-2; D uncertain. CDR1 and CDR2 (germline): SGHTA, FQGNSA. With 5 bases removed from V and 5 bases from J, the gap between germline ends came to 15 bases. The CDR3 length is 14 residues. This CDR3 is CASSPRAISYGYTF. In nucleotides, the CDR3 is TGTGCCAGCAGCCCCCGGGCCATTTCATATGGCTACACCTTC.

This rearrangement joins TRBV6-5 to TRBJ1-4; D is uncertain. The germline V and J ends were trimmed by 5 bases and 0 bases, with 7 bases remaining between them. In germline, CDR1 is MNHEY, CDR2 SVGAGI. The CDR3 is 14 amino acids. As DNA, the CDR3 is TGTGCCAGCAGTACAAATCCAACTAATGAAAAACTGTTTTTT. Protein sequence: CASSTNPTNEKLFF.

V gene TRBV5-1 combines with J gene TRBJ1-1; TRBD1 is a possible D gene (5 bases). Germline V gene data show CDR1 as SGHRS and CDR2 as YFSETQ. V lost 0 bases and J 2 bases, leaving 14 bases between the germline ends. The CDR3 is made up of 16 amino acids. Here the CDR3 DNA reads TGCGCCAGCAGCTTGGCCGCCGACAGCCTAAACACTGAAGCTTTCTTT. Protein sequence: CASSLAADSLNTEAFF.

V usage is TRBV27 and J usage is TRBJ1-5, with 9 bases matching TRBD1. This CDR3 comprises 16 residues. The J segment lost 7 bases and the V segment lost 5 bases, leaving 12 bases of the junction unmatched. Germline values: CDR1 MNHEY, CDR2 SMNVEV (reference sequence). In DNA, the CDR3 is TGTGCCAGCAGTACCAATACAGGGGGCGGTTTACAGCCCCAGCATTTT. Its translation is CASSTNTGGGLQPQHF.

This clone came up once. The V and J genes are TRBV28 and TRBJ2-7, with a possible D match to TRBD2 (6 bases). The CDR3 is 14 residues long. Germline V CDR1 and CDR2: MDHEN, SYDVKM. Trimming took 2 bases from V and 11 from J, leaving 19 bases between them. CDR3: CASSLAGTPKEEYF. DNA of the CDR3: TGTGCCAGCAGTTTAGCTGGGACTCCGAAGGAAGAGTACTTC.

CDR3 amino acids: CASSLSPPGRTF. In DNA, the CDR3 is TGTGCCAGCAGTTTATCCCCACCCGGGCGGACCTTC. The genes are TRBV28 and TRBJ1-2, with D unclear. The CDR3 spans 12 residues. Trimming pared 1 base from V and 14 bases from J, leaving 14 bases between. Germline CDR1 MDHEN, CDR2 SYDVKM.

In this sample, this clone turned up a few times. The gene calls are TRBV28 and TRBJ1-2, with D uncertain. Germline lookup yields CDR1 MDHEN and CDR2 SYDVKM. The CDR3 length is 13 residues. Trimming left V 2 bases short and J 3 bases short, with 7 bases between. Here the CDR3 DNA reads TGTGCCAGCAGTTTACGCACGGACTATGGCTACACCTTC. Its protein is CASSLRTDYGYTF.

The rearrangement links TRBV5-6 to TRBJ1-2, with 7 bases that match TRBD1. The CDR3 runs 15 residues. V lost 4 bases to trimming and J lost 4 bases; unmatched junction nucleotides: 10. CDR1 SGHDT and CDR2 YYEEEE come from the germline V gene. The CDR3 reads CASSRTGDSVYGYTF. Written as DNA, the CDR3 is TGTGCCAGCAGCCGTACAGGGGATTCGGTCTATGGCTACACCTTC.

The rearrangement uses TRBV7-2 and TRBJ2-3; 8 bases agree with TRBD2. CDR3 length: 13 amino acids. CDR1 and CDR2 (germline): SGHTA, FQGNSA. The trim removed 5 bases at V and 6 bases at J, leaving 4 bases unmatched. CDR3 in DNA: TGTGCCAGCAGCCTCCGGGAGGGGGATACGCAGTATTTT. Translation: CASSLREGDTQYF.